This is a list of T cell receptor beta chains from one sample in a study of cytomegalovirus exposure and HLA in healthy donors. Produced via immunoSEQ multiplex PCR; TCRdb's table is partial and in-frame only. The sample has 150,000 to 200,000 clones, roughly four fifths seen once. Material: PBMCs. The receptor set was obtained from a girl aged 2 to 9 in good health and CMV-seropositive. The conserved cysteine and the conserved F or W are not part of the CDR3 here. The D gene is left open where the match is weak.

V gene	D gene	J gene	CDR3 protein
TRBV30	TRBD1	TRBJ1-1	AWSGQGGTEAF
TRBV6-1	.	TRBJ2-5	ASMYWQGQETQY
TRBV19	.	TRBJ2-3	ARADTQY
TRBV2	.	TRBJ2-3	ASRGGADTQY
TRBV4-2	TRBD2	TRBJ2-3	ASSLSGTSTDTQY
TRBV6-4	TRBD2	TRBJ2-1	ASSLLAGALNEQF
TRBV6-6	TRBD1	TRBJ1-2	ASNVTGGSGYT
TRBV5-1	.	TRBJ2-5	ASSSTFVTQETQY
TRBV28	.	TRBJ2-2	ASTRGPNTGELF
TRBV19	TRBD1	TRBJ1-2	ASTYSGTGSYGYT
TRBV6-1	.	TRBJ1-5	ASRVTGIQPQH
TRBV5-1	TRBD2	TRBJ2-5	ASSLTSGFTQETQY
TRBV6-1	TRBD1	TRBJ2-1	ASTPVGTGPNEQF
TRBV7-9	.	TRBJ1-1	ASSQRGGGNTEAF
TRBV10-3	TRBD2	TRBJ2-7	AISGLGLAGVGEQY
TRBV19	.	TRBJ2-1	ASSISPPGLLNEQF
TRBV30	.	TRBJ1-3	AWTMGRRSGNTIY
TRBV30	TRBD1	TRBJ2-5	AIQFRDRGRETQY
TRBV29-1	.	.	SVDWSGRGHEQY
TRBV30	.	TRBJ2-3	AWRGAYRRRDDTQY
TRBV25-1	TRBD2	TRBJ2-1	ASSDSLREITYNEQF
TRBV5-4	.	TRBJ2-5	ASSLTAGLSEETQY
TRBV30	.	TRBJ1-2	AWRRAGASNYGYT
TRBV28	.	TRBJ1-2	ASSPPISGLGYT
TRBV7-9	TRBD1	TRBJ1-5	SSSLLGTGGGEPQH
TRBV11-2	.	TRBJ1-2	ASSPGQLYGYT
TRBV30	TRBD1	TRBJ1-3	AWRQGVGNTIY
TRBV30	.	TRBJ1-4	AWSDSRKLF
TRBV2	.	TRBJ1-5	ASSDWASGQPQH
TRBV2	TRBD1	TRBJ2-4	ASSALQGAGNIQY
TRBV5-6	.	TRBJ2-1	ASSTDREDAYNEQF
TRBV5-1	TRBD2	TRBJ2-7	ASSLSGTTRGPGEQY
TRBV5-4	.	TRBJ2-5	ASSSPGSQETQY
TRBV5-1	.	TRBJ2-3	ASSLTGGVNEDTQY
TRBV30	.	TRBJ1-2	AWTAGGTGYT
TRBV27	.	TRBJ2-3	ASRLLGGSTDTQY
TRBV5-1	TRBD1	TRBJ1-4	ASSFDRGDEKLF
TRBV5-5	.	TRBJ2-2	ASTYWTSNTGELF
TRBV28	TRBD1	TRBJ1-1	ASSHRGQVEAF
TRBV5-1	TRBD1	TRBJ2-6	ASSSGTGSSGANVLT
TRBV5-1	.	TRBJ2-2	ASSLAPSLNTGELF
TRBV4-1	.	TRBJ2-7	ASSQEAGLTYEQY
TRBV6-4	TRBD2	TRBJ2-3	ASSDAPSSGRTDTQY
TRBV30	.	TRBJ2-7	AWSVNRIYEQY
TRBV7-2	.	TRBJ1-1	ASSLDLTGLGAEAF
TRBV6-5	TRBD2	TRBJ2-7	ASSYRGRAYEQY
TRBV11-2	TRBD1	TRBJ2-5	ASSPELDRVETQY
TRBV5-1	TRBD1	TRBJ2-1	ASSLWSLDRDNEQF
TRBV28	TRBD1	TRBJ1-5	ASNHRGYNQPQH
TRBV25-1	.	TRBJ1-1	ASSEYGENTEAF
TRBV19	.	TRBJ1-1	ASRPYKTGLNTEAF
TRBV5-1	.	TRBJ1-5	ASRPGYGPNQPQH
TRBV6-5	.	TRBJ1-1	ASSYSVKLNTEAF
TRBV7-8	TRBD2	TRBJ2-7	ASSGLAGGRNEQY
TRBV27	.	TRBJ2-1	ASSRRGGMVNEQF
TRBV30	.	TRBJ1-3	AWSTFLGEGRRNTIY
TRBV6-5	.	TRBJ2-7	ASTPRRSSYEQY
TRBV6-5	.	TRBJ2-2	ASRGTFDTGELF
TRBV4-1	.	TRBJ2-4	ASSQGEAKNIQY